The 8 T cell receptor beta chains reported below all come from one sample, sequenced in a study of blood T cells in healthy people across ages. Primers used in a second PCR of roughly 6 to 11 cycles were a sample-barcoded 5' primer and a J-beta primer mix. TCRdb re-derived calls from the 5' RACE reads in MiXCR, one entry per CDR3 protein. The sample has a few hundred thousand distinct CDR3 sequences, around a quarter seen once. These data were likewise used in another study, on T cells of mothers and their children.

Specimen: blood. These receptors came from a boy aged 2 to 10 in good health.

Remarks on this clonotype: A junction boundary mismatches the germline segment, possibly from a read error. This chain links TRBV6-5 with TRBJ2-3; tentative D call: TRBD2 (6 bases). The V gene's germline CDR1 is MNHEY and CDR2 SVGAGI. The CDR3 is 14 residues long. As DNA, the CDR3 is TGTGCCAGCACCCAAGACTGGGGAGGAAGGGCGCAATATTTT. This sequence encodes CASTQDWGGRAQYF.

The chain uses TRBV29-1 and TRBJ2-5, with unresolved D. This CDR3 is 13 amino acids long. V lost 2 bases and J 3 bases, leaving 10 bases between the germline ends. CDR1 is SQVTM and CDR2 is ANQGSEA in the germline V gene. In DNA form, the CDR3 reads TGCAGCGTTGAACTGATTAATGAAGAGACCCAGTACTTC. It is translated as CSVELINEETQYF.

This clonotype was observed a handful of times. J is TRBJ2-5 and V is TRBV4-3; TRBD2 matches at 10 bases. CDR3 size: 16 residues. Unmatched junction bases numbered 11, after V lost 0 bases and J lost 10 bases. Germline V gene lookup returns CDR1 LGHNA and CDR2 YSLEER. The CDR3 coding sequence is TGCGCCAGCAGCCAAGATTCACTAGCGGGGACCCATGACCAGTACTTC. Translating it yields CASSQDSLAGTHDQYF.

The V and J genes are TRBV10-3 and TRBJ2-7, with D maybe TRBD2 (6 bases). The DNA end is a closer match to TRBJ2-5, so the J assignment may be wrong. From germline, CDR1 is ENHRY and CDR2 SYGVKD. This CDR3 has 14 amino acids. This chain's CDR3 is CAITPEGRRETQYF. In nucleotides, the CDR3 is TGTGCCATCACTCCGGAGGGCCGGCGGGAGACCCAGTACTTC.

The V call is TRBV9, the J call TRBJ2-7, with D perhaps matching TRBD2 (5 bases). The germline gives CDR1 SGDLS, CDR2 YYNGEE. V gave up 0 bases and J gave up 1 base, with 11 bases separating them. This CDR3 region has 15 residues. As DNA, the CDR3 is TGTGCCAGCAGCGTAGGTGGGAGTGGGTCCTACGAGCAGTACTTC. This encodes CASSVGGSGSYEQYF.

This clonotype showed up just a few times. The V gene is TRBV7-9, the J gene TRBJ1-1, with D hard to call. Germline values: CDR1 SEHNR, CDR2 FQNEAQ (reference sequence). V was cut by 0 bases and J by 0 bases, with 8 bases left in between. The CDR3 covers 15 residues. CDR3 amino acids: CASSLARTVNTEAFF. In nucleotides, the CDR3 is TGTGCCAGCAGCTTAGCCCGGACTGTGAACACTGAAGCTTTCTTT.

J is TRBJ1-2 and V is TRBV4-3, with no clear D. The ends were cut back, 0 bases at V and 4 bases at J, with 18 bases in the middle. CDR1 and CDR2 (germline): LGHNA, YSLEER. The CDR3 spans 17 residues. Written as DNA, the CDR3 is TGCGCCAGCAGCCAAGATAGGAGGAGTGGGGTTTCCTATGGCTACACCTTC. It translates to CASSQDRRSGVSYGYTF.

This clonotype was detected only a few times. The chain combines TRBV20-1 with TRBJ2-3; D unresolved. Germline CDR1 reads DFQATT; CDR2 reads SNEGSKA (reference sequence). The CDR3 spans 14 residues. V was shortened by 7 bases and J by 0 bases, with 14 bases between the two germline ends. CDR3 protein: CSVGQPASTDTQYF. In DNA, the CDR3 is TGCAGTGTAGGGCAACCGGCGAGCACAGATACGCAGTATTTT.